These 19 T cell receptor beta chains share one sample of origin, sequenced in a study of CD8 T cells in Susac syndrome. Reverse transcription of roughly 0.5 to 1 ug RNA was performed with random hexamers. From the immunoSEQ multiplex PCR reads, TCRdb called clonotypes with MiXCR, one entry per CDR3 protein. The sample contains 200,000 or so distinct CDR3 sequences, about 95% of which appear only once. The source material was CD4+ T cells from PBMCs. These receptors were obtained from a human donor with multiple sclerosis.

The CDR3 bases are TGCAGTGCTAGGCCCCCCCTGCGGGAGTGGTACGACAAAAACATTCAGTACTTC. It codes for CSARPPLREWYDKNIQYF. The gene calls are TRBV20-1 and TRBJ2-4, with 7 positions matching TRBD2. The CDR3 sequence is 18 residues long. The junction had 17 bases not matched to a gene; V was cut back by 3 bases and J by 3 bases. Germline V CDR1 and CDR2: DFQATT, SNEGSKA (reference sequence).

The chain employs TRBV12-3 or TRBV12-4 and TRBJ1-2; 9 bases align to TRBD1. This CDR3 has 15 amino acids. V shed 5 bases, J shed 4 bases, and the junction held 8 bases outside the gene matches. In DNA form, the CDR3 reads TGTGCCAGCAGTCCCGGGACAGGGTTGGTCTATGGCTACACCTTC. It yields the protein CASSPGTGLVYGYTF.

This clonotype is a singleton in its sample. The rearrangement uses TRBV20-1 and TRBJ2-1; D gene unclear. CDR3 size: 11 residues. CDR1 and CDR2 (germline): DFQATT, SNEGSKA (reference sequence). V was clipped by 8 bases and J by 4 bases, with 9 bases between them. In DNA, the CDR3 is TGCAGTCCGGACGGATACAATGAGCAGTTCTTC. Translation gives CSPDGYNEQFF.

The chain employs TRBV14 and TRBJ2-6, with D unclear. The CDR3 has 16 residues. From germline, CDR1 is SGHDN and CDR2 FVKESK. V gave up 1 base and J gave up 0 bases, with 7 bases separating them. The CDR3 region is CASSQALSSGANVLTF. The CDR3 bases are TGTGCCAGCAGCCAAGCTTTGAGCTCTGGGGCCAACGTCCTGACTTTC.

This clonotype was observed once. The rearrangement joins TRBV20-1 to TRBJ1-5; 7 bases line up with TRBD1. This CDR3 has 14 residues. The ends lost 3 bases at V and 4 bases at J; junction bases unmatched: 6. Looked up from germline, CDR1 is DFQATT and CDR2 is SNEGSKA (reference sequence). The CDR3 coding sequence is TGCAGTGCTAGTCGACAGGGACCTAATCAGCCCCAGCATTTT. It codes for CSASRQGPNQPQHF.

In DNA, the CDR3 is TGTGCCAGCTCCCCTCCCCACCCGAACAATGAGCAGTTCTTC. It specifies CASSPPHPNNEQFF. The V call is TRBV18, the J call TRBJ2-1; D gene unclear. CDR3 size: 14 residues. Germline CDR1 reads KGHSH; CDR2 reads LQKENI. V lost 6 bases and J 5 bases, leaving 14 bases between the germline ends.

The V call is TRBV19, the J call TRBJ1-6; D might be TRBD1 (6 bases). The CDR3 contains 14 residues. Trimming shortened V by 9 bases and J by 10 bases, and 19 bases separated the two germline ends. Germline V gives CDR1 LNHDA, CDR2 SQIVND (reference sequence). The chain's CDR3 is CASRGGPRGSPLHF. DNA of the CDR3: TGTGCCAGCCGTGGGGGCCCACGGGGGTCACCCCTCCACTTT.

The CDR3 region has the DNA TGCAGCGTCCTAGGGGACAGGGACTACGAGCAGTACTTC. Its protein product is CSVLGDRDYEQYF. The chain couples TRBV29-1 to TRBJ2-7, with 9 bases matching TRBD1. This CDR3 is 13 amino acids long. The V gene end was trimmed by 6 bases and the J gene end by 3 bases; junction bases not matched to a gene: 6. Per germline, CDR1 SQVTM and CDR2 ANQGSEA.

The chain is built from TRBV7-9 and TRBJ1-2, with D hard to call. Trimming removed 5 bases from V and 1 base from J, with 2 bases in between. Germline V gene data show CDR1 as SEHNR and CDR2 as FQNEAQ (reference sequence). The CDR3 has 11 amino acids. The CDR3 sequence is CASSVNYGYTF. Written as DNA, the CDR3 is TGTGCCAGCAGCGTTAACTATGGCTACACCTTC.

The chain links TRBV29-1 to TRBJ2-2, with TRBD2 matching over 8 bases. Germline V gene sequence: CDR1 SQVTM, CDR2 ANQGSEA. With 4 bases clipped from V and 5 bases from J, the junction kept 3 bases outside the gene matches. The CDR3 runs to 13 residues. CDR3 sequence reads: CSVATSGTGELFF. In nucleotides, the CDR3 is TGCAGCGTTGCCACTAGCGGTACCGGGGAGCTGTTTTTT.

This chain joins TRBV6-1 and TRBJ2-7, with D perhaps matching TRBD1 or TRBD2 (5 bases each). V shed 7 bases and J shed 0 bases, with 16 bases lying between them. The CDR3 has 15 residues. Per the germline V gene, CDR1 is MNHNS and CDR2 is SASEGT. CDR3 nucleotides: TGTGCCAGCACCAGGGACGGAGGTAGCTCCTACGAGCAGTACTTC. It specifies CASTRDGGSSYEQYF.

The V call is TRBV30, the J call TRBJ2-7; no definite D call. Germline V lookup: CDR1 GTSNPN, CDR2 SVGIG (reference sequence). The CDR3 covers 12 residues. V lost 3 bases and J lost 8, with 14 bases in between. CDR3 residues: CAWSVRWSKQYF. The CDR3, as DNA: TGTGCCTGGAGCGTGCGTTGGAGCAAGCAGTACTTC.

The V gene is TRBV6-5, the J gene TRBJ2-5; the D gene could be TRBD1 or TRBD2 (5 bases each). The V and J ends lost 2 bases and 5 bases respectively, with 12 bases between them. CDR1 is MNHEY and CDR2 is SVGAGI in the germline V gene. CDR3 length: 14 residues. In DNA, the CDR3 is TGTGCCAGCAGTTACGGAGACAGAGGGGAGACCCAGTACTTC. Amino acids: CASSYGDRGETQYF.

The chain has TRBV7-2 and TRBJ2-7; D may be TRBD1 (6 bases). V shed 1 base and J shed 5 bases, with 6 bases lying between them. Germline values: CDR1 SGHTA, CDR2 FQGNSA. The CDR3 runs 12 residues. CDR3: CASSLGDNEQYF. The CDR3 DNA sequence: TGTGCCAGCAGCTTAGGGGACAACGAGCAGTACTTC.

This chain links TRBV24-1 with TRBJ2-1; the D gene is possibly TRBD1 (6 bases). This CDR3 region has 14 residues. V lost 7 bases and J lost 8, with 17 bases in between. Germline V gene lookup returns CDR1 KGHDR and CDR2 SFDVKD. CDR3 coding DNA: TGTGCCACCAGAAACACAGGGACCGGCGATGAGCAGTTCTTC. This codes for CATRNTGTGDEQFF.

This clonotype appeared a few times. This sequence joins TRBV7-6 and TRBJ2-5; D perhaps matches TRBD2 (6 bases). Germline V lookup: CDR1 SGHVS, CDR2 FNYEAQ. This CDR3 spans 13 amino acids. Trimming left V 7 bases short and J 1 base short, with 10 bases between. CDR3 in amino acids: CASTAGPQETQYF. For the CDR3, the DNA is TGTGCCAGCACCGCGGGGCCCCAAGAGACCCAGTACTTC.

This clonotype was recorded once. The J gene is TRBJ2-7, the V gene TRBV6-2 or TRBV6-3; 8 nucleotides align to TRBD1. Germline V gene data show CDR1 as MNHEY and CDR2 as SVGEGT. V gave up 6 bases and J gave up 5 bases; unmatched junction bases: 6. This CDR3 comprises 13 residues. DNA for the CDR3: TGTGCCAGCAGGCGGACAGGGAGTCACGAGCAGTACTTC. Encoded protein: CASRRTGSHEQYF.

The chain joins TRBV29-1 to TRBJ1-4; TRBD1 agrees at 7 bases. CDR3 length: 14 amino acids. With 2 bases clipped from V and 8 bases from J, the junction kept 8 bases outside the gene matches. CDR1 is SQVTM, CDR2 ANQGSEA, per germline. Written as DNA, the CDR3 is TGCAGCGTTGAAAGGCAGGGGGGGGAAGAAAAACTGTTTTTT. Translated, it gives CSVERQGGEEKLFF.

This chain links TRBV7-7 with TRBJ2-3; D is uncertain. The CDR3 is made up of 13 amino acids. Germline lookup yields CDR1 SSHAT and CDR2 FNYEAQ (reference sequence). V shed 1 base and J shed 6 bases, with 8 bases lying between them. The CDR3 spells CASSLGPGDTQYF. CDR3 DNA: TGTGCCAGCAGCTTAGGTCCGGGTGATACGCAGTATTTT.